The 27 T cell receptor beta chains listed next were all sequenced from one sample in a study of STAT5B mutations in CD4+ large granular lymphocyte leukemia. Using immunoSEQ multiplex PCR, the repertoire was profiled, and TCRdb retains in-frame clones only, with some absent. This sample yields roughly 48,000 clones, of which 60% to 75% are seen a single time; more than 1.5% belongs to the top ten. The sequencing sample was made of CD4+ T cells from blood buffy coats. Receptors were obtained from a human donor in good health.

The V gene is TRBV21-1, the J gene TRBJ2-7; the D segment call TRBD2 is taken from the table without a DNA check. TRBV21-1 is described as a pseudogene. The CDR3 covers 16 residues. The CDR3, as DNA: TGTGCCAGCAGCAAAAAAGGCGGCGGGGGGTCCTACGAGCAGTACGTC. It codes for CASSKKGGGGSYEQYV.

CDR3 loop: CAISGAGAGENSPLHF. In DNA, the CDR3 is TGTGCCATCAGTGGGGCCGGGGCAGGGGAAAATTCACCCCTCCACTTT. The chain couples TRBV10-3 to TRBJ1-6; D possibly corresponds to TRBD1 (6 bases). This CDR3 comprises 16 residues. Germline values: CDR1 ENHRY, CDR2 SYGVKD. The V gene lost 4 bases and the J gene lost 7 bases, with 17 bases spanning the gap.

The chain joins TRBV21-1 to TRBJ2-7. TRBV21-1 is a listed pseudogene. The CDR3 runs to 15 residues. The CDR3 reads CASSAPGPGQDEQYV. CDR3 bases: TGTGCCAGCAGCGCGCCGGGGCCGGGTCAGGACGAGCAGTACGTC.

The gene calls are TRBV7-9 and TRBJ1-2; no clear D gene. Germline V gene sequence: CDR1 SEHNR, CDR2 FQNEAQ (reference sequence). Deletions cut 3 bases from V and 4 bases from J, with 9 bases between. The CDR3 loop spans 13 amino acids. Here the CDR3 DNA reads TGTGCCAGCAGCTTCGAAGAAACCTATGGCTACACCTTC. This translates into CASSFEETYGYTF.

The V call is TRBV30, the J call TRBJ1-1; TRBD1 is a possible D gene (5 bases). The CDR3 totals 14 residues. Germline CDR1 is GTSNPN and CDR2 is SVGIG (reference sequence). Trimming removed 2 bases at V and 1 base at J, with 11 bases between. The CDR3: CAWSFWGGNTEAFF. The CDR3 nucleotides are TGTGCCTGGAGTTTCTGGGGGGGGAACACTGAAGCTTTCTTT.

The genes are TRBV5-1 and TRBJ2-2, with D possibly TRBD2 on 6 matching bases. The CDR3 sequence is 15 residues long. CDR1 and CDR2 (germline): SGHRS, YFSETQ. Trimming took 4 bases from V and 5 from J, leaving 15 bases between them. In nucleotides, the CDR3 is TGCGCCAGCAGCGGGGGACTCGGGGCTACCGGGGAGCTGTTTTTT. Residues: CASSGGLGATGELFF.

The V and J genes are TRBV29-1 and TRBJ2-7; 8 bases align to TRBD1. The germline CDR1 and CDR2 sequences are SQVTM and ANQGSEA. The CDR3 is 13 residues long. V shed 5 bases and J 7 bases; nucleotides not matched to a gene: 10. The chain's CDR3 is CSVRGQGAGEQYF. The CDR3 DNA reads as TGCAGCGTTAGGGGGCAGGGGGCTGGTGAGCAGTACTTC.

To note about this clone: The junction differs from germline at one of its ends, possibly a read error. J is TRBJ2-5 and V is TRBV6-1; tentatively, D is TRBD1 or TRBD2 (5 bases each). The CDR3 is 13 residues long. Per germline, CDR1 MNHNS and CDR2 SASEGT. CDR3 loop: CASSDRGGETQYF. For the CDR3, the DNA is TGTGCCAGTAGTGATCGTGGGGGAGAGACCCAGTACTTC.

Comments on this clone: The junction shows a germline mismatch at one end, possibly a read error. This chain uses TRBV30 with TRBJ1-3; TRBD1 might be the D (6 bases). The CDR3 totals 11 residues. Looked up from germline, CDR1 is GTSNPN and CDR2 is SVGIG (reference sequence). The CDR3 loop reads CACKGGSTIYF. The CDR3 bases are TGTGCCTGCAAGGGGGGAAGCACCATATATTTT.

This sequence joins TRBV5-4 and TRBJ1-3; D perhaps matches TRBD1 (6 bases). Germline lookup yields CDR1 SGHNT and CDR2 YYREEE (reference sequence). The CDR3 runs to 15 residues. Deletions cut 0 bases from V and 3 bases from J, with 10 bases between. The chain's CDR3 is CASSLGGAGGNTIYF. For the CDR3, the DNA is TGTGCCAGCAGCTTGGGGGGGGCTGGTGGAAACACCATATATTTT.

The chain employs TRBV6-1 and TRBJ1-1; possibly TRBD1 for D (5 bases). The V and J ends lost 6 bases and 4 bases respectively, with 9 bases between them. The V gene's germline CDR1 is MNHNS and CDR2 SASEGT. CDR3 length: 12 amino acids. The CDR3: CASRPGGTEAFF. CDR3 DNA: TGTGCCAGCAGGCCCGGGGGCACTGAAGCTTTCTTT.

This clone showed up just once. The chain uses TRBV6-1 and TRBJ1-2; D gene ambiguous. The CDR3 has 13 residues. Germline V CDR1 and CDR2: MNHNS, SASEGT. With 1 base removed from V and 7 bases from J, the gap between germline ends came to 10 bases. The CDR3 nucleotides are TGTGCCAGCAGTGAAGGGGGAGTAGTTGGCTACACCTTC. It specifies CASSEGGVVGYTF.

In its sample, this clone was seen a few times. The chain uses TRBV19 and TRBJ1-5, with TRBD1 as a possible D gene (5 bases). This CDR3 has 16 amino acids. V dropped 5 bases and J dropped 1 base, with 15 bases sitting between them. The germline V gene encodes CDR1 LNHDA and CDR2 SQIVND (reference sequence). The CDR3 loop is CASSVSGGLSNQPQHF. The CDR3 DNA is TGTGCCAGTAGTGTTTCCGGGGGACTGAGCAATCAGCCCCAGCATTTT.

The chain recombines TRBV28 with TRBJ1-2; D is uncertain. The ends were cut back, 3 bases at V and 2 bases at J, with 10 bases in the middle. CDR3 size: 14 residues. Germline loops: CDR1 MDHEN, CDR2 SYDVKM. Written as DNA, the CDR3 is TGTGCCAGCAGTTTCATAGGGAACAACTATGGCTACACCTTC. Translated: CASSFIGNNYGYTF.

CDR3 amino acids: CASSPRETIGETQYF. In DNA form, the CDR3 reads TGTGCCAGCAGCCCCCGAGAGACTATTGGGGAGACCCAGTACTTC. V gene TRBV13 combines with J gene TRBJ2-5; D may be TRBD2 (5 bases). The V end was cut by 5 bases, the J end by 5 bases, with 18 bases between. The CDR3 is 15 residues long. CDR1 is PRHDT, CDR2 FYEKMQ, per germline (reference sequence).

About this clone: Other DNA sequences of this sample code for an identical CDR3. The rearrangement links TRBV5-4 to TRBJ2-5; 12 bases fit TRBD2. Germline V gene sequence: CDR1 SGHNT, CDR2 YYREEE (reference sequence). The CDR3 runs 16 residues. The ends lost 0 bases at V and 0 bases at J; junction bases unmatched: 0. The CDR3 DNA reads as TGTGCCAGCAGCTTGGGACTAGCGGGGGACCAAGAGACCCAGTACTTC. This translates into CASSLGLAGDQETQYF.

The V call is TRBV5-3, the J call TRBJ1-5; no clear D gene. TRBV5-3 has ORF status, its function being uncertain. The CDR3 sequence is 12 residues long. Trimming shortened V by 4 bases and J by 3 bases, and 5 bases separated the two germline ends. CDR3 region: CARSTDNQPQHF. DNA for the CDR3: TGTGCCAGAAGCACCGACAATCAGCCCCAGCATTTT.

The chain combines TRBV12-1 with TRBJ2-5; TRBD2 is the table's D call and was not checked against the DNA. TRBV12-1 is described as a pseudogene. The CDR3 is made up of 15 amino acids. The CDR3 bases are TGTGCCAGCAGCCCTAGCTATTCCCCCCAAGAGACCCAGTACTTC. Its protein product is CASSPSYSPQETQYF.

This chain uses TRBV7-2 with TRBJ1-1; maybe TRBD1 (6 bases). V was pared by 1 base and J by 1 base, with 16 bases between. Per germline, CDR1 SGHTA and CDR2 FQGNSA. The CDR3 is 17 amino acids. The CDR3 here is CASSLVQVGGGNTEAFF. For the CDR3, the DNA is TGTGCCAGCAGCTTAGTGCAGGTTGGAGGGGGGAACACTGAAGCTTTCTTT.

The J gene is TRBJ2-3, the V gene TRBV6-1; 9 nucleotides match TRBD2. Germline V CDR1 and CDR2: MNHNS, SASEGT. V lost 11 bases and J lost 3; bases outside the gene matches: 9. The CDR3 loop spans 14 amino acids. CDR3 DNA sequence: TGTGCCGCGTCTCCCAGCGGGGGGACAGATACGCAGTATTTT. Translated, it gives CAASPSGGTDTQYF.

This clone was seen more than once but under ten times. The chain employs TRBV14 and TRBJ2-3; 9 bases agree with TRBD2. From germline, CDR1 is SGHDN and CDR2 FVKESK. The CDR3 contains 17 residues. The V and J ends lost 0 bases and 3 bases, in that order; junction bases with no gene match: 7. The DNA for the CDR3 is TGTGCCAGCAGCCAAGATTACGGCGGGGGGGTTACAGATACGCAGTATTTT. Translating it yields CASSQDYGGGVTDTQYF.

The V and J genes are TRBV5-5 and TRBJ1-1, with D maybe TRBD1 (5 bases). V lost 0 bases, J lost 0 bases, and 9 bases lay in between. The CDR3 spans 15 residues. Germline loops: CDR1 SGHKS, CDR2 YYEKEE (reference sequence). This CDR3 reads CASSLEQELNTEAFF. The CDR3 region has the DNA TGTGCCAGCAGCTTGGAACAGGAGTTGAACACTGAAGCTTTCTTT.

J is TRBJ2-2 and V is TRBV9; 9 bases fit TRBD2. The J segment lost 5 bases and the V segment lost 2 bases, leaving 7 bases of the junction unmatched. Per the germline V gene, CDR1 is SGDLS and CDR2 is YYNGEE. CDR3 size: 16 residues. CDR3 residues: CASSVSGGPPTGELFF. DNA for the CDR3: TGTGCCAGCAGCGTTAGCGGGGGCCCACCAACCGGGGAGCTGTTTTTT.

This chain joins TRBV5-1 and TRBJ2-1; perhaps TRBD2 as D (6 bases). The germline V gene has CDR1 SGHRS and CDR2 YFSETQ. V lost 0 bases and J lost 6, with 13 bases in between. The CDR3 spans 15 residues. The CDR3 loop reads CASSLGLVGANEQFF. Written as DNA, the CDR3 is TGCGCCAGCAGCTTGGGACTAGTCGGGGCCAATGAGCAGTTCTTC.

The chain joins TRBV5-1 to TRBJ2-7, with D unclear. Per germline, CDR1 SGHRS and CDR2 YFSETQ. The V end lost 3 bases, the J end lost 3 bases, and 22 bases lay between the germline ends. CDR3 length: 17 amino acids. The CDR3 DNA is TGCGCCAGCAGCTATGACGGAGACCCAAAAAAGGTCTACGAGCAGTACGTC. This gives the protein CASSYDGDPKKVYEQYV.

This clone has only a few counts. The gene calls are TRBV7-3 and TRBJ2-1; no clear D gene. This CDR3 has 15 amino acids. V was trimmed by 5 bases and J by 4 bases, leaving 15 bases between them. The germline V gene has CDR1 SGHTA and CDR2 FQGTGA. The CDR3 coding sequence is TGTGCCAGCAGCCCGGGTGTCTTGAGGTACAATGAGCAGTTCTTC. It encodes CASSPGVLRYNEQFF. The full variable domain, rest sourced from reference TRBV7-3 and TRBJ2-1, is GAGVSQTPSNKVTEKGKYVELRCDPISGHTALYWYRQSLGQGPEFLIYFQGTGAADDSGLPNDRFFAVRPEGSVSTLKIQRTERGDSAVYLCASSPGVLRYNEQFFGPGTRLTVL.

The chain couples TRBV9 to TRBJ2-3; 8 nucleotides match TRBD2. CDR1 and CDR2 (germline): SGDLS, YYNGEE. The CDR3 is made up of 15 amino acids. With 3 bases clipped from V and 2 bases from J, the junction kept 5 bases outside the gene matches. CDR3 sequence reads: CASSERAGVTDTQYF. In nucleotides, the CDR3 is TGTGCCAGCAGCGAGAGAGCGGGGGTCACAGATACGCAGTATTTT. The full variable domain, its missing parts supplied by reference TRBV9 and TRBJ2-3, is DSGVTQTPKHLITATGQRVTLRCSPRSGDLSVYWYQQSLDQGLQFLIQYYNGEERAKGNILERFSAQQFPDLHSELNLSSLELGDSALYFCASSERAGVTDTQYFGPGTRLTVL.